This TCR beta chain was observed in a study of blood T cell repertoires in COVID-19. Study context: COVID-19 samples collected from the United States, Italy and Spain covered acute and convalescent phases.

Patients in Seattle were enrolled during active infection, then followed longitudinally. The protocol was immunoSEQ multiplex PCR, while the TCRdb copy is restricted to in-frame clones and leaves out a portion. Of about 270,000 clones in the sample, about nine tenths were seen once. The TCR was taken from a woman in her 30s with COVID-19, enrolled during active disease. Sequencing was performed on peripheral blood.

The CDR3 loop reads CSARRDNEQFF. The CDR3 DNA reads TGCAGTGCTAGACGGGACAATGAGCAGTTCTTC. The genes are TRBV20-1 and TRBJ2-1; no definite D call. Trimming removed 2 bases at V and 5 bases at J, with 4 bases between. This CDR3 contains 11 residues. Germline CDR1 reads DFQATT; CDR2 reads SNEGSKA (reference sequence).